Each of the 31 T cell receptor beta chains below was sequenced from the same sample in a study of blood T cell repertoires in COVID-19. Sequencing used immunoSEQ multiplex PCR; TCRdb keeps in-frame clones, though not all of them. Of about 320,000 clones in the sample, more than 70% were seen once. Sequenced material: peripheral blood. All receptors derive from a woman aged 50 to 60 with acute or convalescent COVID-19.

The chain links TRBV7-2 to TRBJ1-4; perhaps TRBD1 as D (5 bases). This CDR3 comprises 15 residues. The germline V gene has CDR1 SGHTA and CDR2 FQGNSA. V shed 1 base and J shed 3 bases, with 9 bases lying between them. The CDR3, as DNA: TGTGCCAGCAGCTTAGGCAGGGCGTCTAATGAAAAACTGTTTTTT. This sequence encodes CASSLGRASNEKLFF.

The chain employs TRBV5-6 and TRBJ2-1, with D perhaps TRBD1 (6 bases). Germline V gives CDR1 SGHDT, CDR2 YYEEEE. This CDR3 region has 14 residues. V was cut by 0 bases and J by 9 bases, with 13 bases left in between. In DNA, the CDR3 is TGTGCCAGCAGCTTGGTAGGACAGTTCACTGAGCAGTTCTTC. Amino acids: CASSLVGQFTEQFF.

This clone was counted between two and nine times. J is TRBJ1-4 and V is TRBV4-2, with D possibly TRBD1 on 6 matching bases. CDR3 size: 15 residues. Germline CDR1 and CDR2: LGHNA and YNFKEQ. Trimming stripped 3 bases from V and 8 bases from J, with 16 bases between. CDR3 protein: CASSHWTVGGEKLFF. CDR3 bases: TGTGCCAGCAGCCATTGGACAGTAGGGGGAGAAAAACTGTTTTTT.

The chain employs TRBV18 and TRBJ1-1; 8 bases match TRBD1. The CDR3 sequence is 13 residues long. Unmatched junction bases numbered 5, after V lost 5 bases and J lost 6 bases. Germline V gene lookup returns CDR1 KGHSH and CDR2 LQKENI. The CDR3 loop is CASSKTGDAEAFF. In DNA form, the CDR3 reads TGTGCCAGCTCAAAGACAGGGGACGCTGAAGCTTTCTTT.

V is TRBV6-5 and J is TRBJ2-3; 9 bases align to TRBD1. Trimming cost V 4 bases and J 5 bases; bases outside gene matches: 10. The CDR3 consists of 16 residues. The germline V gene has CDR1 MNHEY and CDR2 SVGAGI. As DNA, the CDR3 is TGTGCCAGCAGTTCGCCCTGGACAGGGGCGGGAGATACGCAGTATTTT. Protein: CASSSPWTGAGDTQYF.

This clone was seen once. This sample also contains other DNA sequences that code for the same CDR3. The CDR3 loop reads CASSGGTYEQYF. The CDR3 region has the DNA TGTGCCAGCAGCGGAGGGACCTACGAGCAGTACTTC. The chain employs TRBV9 and TRBJ2-7; D may be TRBD2 (5 bases). The germline V gene has CDR1 SGDLS and CDR2 YYNGEE. Trimming removed 3 bases at V and 2 bases at J, with 6 bases between. The length of the CDR3 is 12 residues.

In DNA, the CDR3 is TGTGCCAGCAGCGGAGGGTCAGGTGACGGAAACACCATATATTTT. This encodes CASSGGSGDGNTIYF. The chain carries TRBV9 and TRBJ1-3, with no clear D. V lost 3 bases and J lost 4, with 14 bases in between. CDR3 length equals 15 residues. Germline assignment: CDR1 SGDLS and CDR2 YYNGEE.

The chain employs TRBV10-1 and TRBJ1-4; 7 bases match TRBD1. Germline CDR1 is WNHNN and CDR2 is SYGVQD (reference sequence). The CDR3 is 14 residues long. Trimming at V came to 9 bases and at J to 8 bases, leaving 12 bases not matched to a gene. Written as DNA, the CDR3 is TGCGCCAGACCGACGTCGGGACAGCCAGAAAAACTGTTTTTT. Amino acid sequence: CARPTSGQPEKLFF.

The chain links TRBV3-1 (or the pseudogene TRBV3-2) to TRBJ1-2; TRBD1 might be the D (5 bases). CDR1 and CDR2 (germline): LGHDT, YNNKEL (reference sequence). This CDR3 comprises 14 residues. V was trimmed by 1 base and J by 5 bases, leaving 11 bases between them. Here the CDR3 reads CASSQVHRGYGYTF. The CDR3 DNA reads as TGTGCCAGCAGCCAAGTCCACCGGGGGTATGGCTACACCTTC.

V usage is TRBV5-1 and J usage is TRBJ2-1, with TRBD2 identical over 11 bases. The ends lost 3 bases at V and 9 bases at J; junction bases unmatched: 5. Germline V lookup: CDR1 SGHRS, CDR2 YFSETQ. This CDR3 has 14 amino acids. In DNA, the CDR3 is TGCGCCAGCAGCTCACTAGCGGGAGTTGCTGAGCAGTTCTTC. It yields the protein CASSSLAGVAEQFF. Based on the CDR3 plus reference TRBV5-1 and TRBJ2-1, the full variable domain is KAGVTQTPRYLIKTRGQQVTLSCSPISGHRSVSWYQQTPGQGLQFLFEYFSETQRNKGNFPGRFSGRQFSNSRSEMNVSTLELGDSALYLCASSSLAGVAEQFFGPGTRLTVL.

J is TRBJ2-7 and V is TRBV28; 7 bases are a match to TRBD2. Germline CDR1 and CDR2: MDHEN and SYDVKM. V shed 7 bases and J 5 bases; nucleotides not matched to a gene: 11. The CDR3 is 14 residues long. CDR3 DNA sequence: TGTGCCAGCAATCGAATCGGGGGGAAGAACGAGCAGTACTTC. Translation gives CASNRIGGKNEQYF.

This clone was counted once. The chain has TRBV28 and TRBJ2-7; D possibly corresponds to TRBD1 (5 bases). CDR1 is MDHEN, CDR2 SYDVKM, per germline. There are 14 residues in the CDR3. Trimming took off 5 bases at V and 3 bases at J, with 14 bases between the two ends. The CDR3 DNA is TGTGCCAGCAGTGCGCCGGACATTGTCTACGAGCAGTACTTC. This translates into CASSAPDIVYEQYF. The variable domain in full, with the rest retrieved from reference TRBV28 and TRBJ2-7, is DVKVTQSSRYLVKRTGEKVFLECVQDMDHENMFWYRQDPGLGLRLIYFSYDVKMKEKGDIPEGYSVSREKKERFSLILESASTNQTSMYLCASSAPDIVYEQYFGPGTRLTVT.

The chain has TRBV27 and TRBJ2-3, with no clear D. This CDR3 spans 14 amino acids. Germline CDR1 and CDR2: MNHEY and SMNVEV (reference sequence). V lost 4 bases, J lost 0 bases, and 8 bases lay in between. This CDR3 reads CASSWARSTDTQYF. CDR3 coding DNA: TGTGCCAGCAGTTGGGCCAGGAGCACAGATACGCAGTATTTT.

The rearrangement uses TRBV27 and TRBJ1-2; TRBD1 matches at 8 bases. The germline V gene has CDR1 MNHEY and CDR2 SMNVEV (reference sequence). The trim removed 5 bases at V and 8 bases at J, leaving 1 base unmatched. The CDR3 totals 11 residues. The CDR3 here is CASSTGGGYTF. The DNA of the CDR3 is TGTGCCAGCAGTACAGGGGGAGGCTACACCTTC.

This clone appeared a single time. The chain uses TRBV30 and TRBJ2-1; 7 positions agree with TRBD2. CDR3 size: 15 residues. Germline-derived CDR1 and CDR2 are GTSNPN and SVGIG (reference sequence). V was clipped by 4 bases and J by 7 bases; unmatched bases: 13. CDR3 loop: CAWNGLVSRGNEQFF. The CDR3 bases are TGTGCCTGGAACGGACTAGTGTCTCGGGGGAATGAGCAGTTCTTC. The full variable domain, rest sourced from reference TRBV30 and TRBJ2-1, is SQTIHQWPATLVQPVGSPLSLECTVEGTSNPNLYWYRQAAGRGLQLLFYSVGIGQISSEVPQNLSASRPQDRQFILSSKKLLLSDSGFYLCAWNGLVSRGNEQFFGPGTRLTVL.

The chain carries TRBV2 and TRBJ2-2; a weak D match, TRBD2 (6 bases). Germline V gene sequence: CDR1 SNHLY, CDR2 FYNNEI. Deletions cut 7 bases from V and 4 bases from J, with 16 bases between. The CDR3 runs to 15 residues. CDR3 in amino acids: CASTAESGGTGELFF. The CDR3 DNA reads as TGTGCCAGCACGGCAGAATCCGGGGGCACCGGGGAGCTGTTTTTT.

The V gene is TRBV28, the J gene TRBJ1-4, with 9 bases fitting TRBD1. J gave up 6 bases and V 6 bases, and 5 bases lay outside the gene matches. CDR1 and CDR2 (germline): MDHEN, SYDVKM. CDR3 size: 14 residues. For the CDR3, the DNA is TGTGCCAGCAGATCAACAGGGGGCGATGAAAAACTGTTTTTT. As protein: CASRSTGGDEKLFF.

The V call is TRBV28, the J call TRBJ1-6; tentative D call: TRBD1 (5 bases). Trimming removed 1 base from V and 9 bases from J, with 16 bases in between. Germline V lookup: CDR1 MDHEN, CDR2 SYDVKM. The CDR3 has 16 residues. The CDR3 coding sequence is TGTGCCAGCAGTTTATCCCTCTGGGAGGGGAGTTCACCCCTCCACTTT. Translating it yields CASSLSLWEGSSPLHF. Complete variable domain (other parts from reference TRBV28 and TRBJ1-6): DVKVTQSSRYLVKRTGEKVFLECVQDMDHENMFWYRQDPGLGLRLIYFSYDVKMKEKGDIPEGYSVSREKKERFSLILESASTNQTSMYLCASSLSLWEGSSPLHFGNGTRLTVT.

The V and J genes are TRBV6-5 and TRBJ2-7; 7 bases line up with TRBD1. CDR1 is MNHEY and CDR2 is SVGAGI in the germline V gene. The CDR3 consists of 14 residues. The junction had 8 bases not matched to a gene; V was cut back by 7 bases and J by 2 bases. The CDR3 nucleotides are TGTGCCAGCACCAGACAGGGCTACCCCTACGAGCAGTACTTC. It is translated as CASTRQGYPYEQYF.

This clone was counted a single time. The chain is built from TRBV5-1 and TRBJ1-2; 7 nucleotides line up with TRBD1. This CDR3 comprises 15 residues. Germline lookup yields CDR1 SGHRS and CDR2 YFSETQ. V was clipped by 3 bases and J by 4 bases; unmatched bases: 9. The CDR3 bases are TGCGCCAGCAGCTCTGGGGACAGAGAATCCTATGGCTACACCTTC. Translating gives CASSSGDRESYGYTF.

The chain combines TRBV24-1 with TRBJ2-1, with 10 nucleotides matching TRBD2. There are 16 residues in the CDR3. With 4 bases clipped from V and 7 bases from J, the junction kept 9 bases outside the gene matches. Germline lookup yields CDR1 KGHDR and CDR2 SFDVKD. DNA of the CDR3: TGTGCCACCAGTGACGCTAGCGGGAGCAGCGGGAATGAGCAGTTCTTC. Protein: CATSDASGSSGNEQFF.

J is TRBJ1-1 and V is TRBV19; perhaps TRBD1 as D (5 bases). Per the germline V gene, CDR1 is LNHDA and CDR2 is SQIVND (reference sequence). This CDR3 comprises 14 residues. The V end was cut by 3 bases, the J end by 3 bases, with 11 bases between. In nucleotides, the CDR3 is TGTGCCAGTAGTATCTCAGGGCTTGACACTGAAGCTTTCTTT. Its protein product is CASSISGLDTEAFF. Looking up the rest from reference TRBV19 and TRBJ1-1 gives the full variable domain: DGGITQSPKYLFRKEGQNVTLSCEQNLNHDAMYWYRQDPGQGLRLIYYSQIVNDFQKGDIAEGYSVSREKKESFPLTVTSAQKNPTAFYLCASSISGLDTEAFFGQGTRLTVV.

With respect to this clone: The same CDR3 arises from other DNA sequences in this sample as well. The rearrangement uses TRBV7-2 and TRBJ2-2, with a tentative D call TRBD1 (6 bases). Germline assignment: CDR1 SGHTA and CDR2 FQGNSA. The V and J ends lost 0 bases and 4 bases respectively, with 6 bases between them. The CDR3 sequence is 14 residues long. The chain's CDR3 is CASSLARGTGELFF. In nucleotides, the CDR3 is TGTGCCAGCAGCTTAGCCAGGGGCACCGGGGAGCTGTTTTTT.

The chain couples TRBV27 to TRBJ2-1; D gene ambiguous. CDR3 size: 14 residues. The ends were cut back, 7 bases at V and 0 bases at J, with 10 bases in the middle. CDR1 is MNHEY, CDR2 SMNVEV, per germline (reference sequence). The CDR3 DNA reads TGTGCCAGCACGCACCTTAGCTCCTACAATGAGCAGTTCTTC. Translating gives CASTHLSSYNEQFF.

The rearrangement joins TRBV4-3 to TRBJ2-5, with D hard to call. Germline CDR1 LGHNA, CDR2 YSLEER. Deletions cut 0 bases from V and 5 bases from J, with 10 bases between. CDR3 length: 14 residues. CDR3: CASSQDLTIETQYF. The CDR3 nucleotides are TGCGCCAGCAGCCAAGATTTAACTATTGAGACCCAGTACTTC.

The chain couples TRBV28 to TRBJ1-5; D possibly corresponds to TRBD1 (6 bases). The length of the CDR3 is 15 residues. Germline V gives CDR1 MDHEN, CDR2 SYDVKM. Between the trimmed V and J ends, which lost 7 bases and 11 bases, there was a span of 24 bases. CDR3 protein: CASKSRGGAPWSQHF. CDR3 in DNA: TGTGCCAGCAAGTCACGGGGGGGGGCCCCATGGTCCCAGCATTTT.

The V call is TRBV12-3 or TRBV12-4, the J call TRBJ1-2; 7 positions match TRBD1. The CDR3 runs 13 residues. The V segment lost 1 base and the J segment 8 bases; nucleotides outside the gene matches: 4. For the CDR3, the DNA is TGTGCCAGCAGTTTAGGACAGGGAGGAGGCTACACCTTC. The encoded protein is CASSLGQGGGYTF.

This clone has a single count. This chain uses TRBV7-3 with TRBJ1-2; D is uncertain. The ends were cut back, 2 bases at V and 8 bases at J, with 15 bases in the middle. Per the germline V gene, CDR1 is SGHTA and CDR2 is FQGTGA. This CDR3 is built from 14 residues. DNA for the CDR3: TGTGCCAGCAGCTTATTCCCTCTAGGGAGCGGCTACACCTTC. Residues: CASSLFPLGSGYTF.

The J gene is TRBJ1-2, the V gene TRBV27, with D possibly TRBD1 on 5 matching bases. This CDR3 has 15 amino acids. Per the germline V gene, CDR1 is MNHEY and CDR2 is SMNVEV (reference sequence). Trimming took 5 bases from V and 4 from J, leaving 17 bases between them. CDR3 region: CASSPSLTATYGYTF. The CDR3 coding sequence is TGTGCCAGCAGTCCGTCCCTGACAGCTACCTATGGCTACACCTTC.

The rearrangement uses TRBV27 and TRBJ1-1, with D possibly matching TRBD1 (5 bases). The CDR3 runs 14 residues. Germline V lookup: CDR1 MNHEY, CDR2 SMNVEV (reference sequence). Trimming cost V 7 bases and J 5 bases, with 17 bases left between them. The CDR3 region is CASKEEGRGTEAFF. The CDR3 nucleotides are TGTGCCAGCAAGGAGGAGGGAAGGGGTACTGAAGCTTTCTTT.

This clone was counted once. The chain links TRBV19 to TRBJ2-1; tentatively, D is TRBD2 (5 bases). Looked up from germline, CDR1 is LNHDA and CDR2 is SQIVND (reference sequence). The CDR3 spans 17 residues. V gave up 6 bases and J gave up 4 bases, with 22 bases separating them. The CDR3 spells CASSILAGRRIYNEQFF. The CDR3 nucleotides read TGTGCCAGTAGCATCCTAGCCGGCAGGAGGATTTACAATGAGCAGTTCTTC.